This T cell receptor beta chain was captured in a study of blood T cells in healthy people across ages. This CDR3 spans 15 amino acids. Germline CDR1 reads SGDLS; CDR2 reads YYNGEE. The trim removed 4 bases at V and 1 base at J, leaving 7 bases unmatched. Next came a second PCR, run for about 7 to 12 cycles, which used a sample-barcoded 5' primer along with a J-beta primer mix. TCRdb reprocessed the 5' RACE reads with MiXCR, giving one entry per CDR3 protein. The sample consists of around 850,000 distinct CDR3 sequences, roughly 34% of them appearing once. This clonotype appeared many times. The chain is built from TRBV9 and TRBJ2-5; TRBD1 agrees at 7 bases. This TCR derives from a man in his late teens or twenties in good health. Sequenced material: blood. CDR3 amino acids: CASSPEDRAQETQYF. For the CDR3, the DNA is TGTGCCAGCAGCCCCGAAGACAGGGCCCAAGAGACCCAGTACTTC. The whole variable domain, remainder taken from reference TRBV9 and TRBJ2-5, is DSGVTQTPKHLITATGQRVTLRCSPRSGDLSVYWYQQSLDQGLQFLIQYYNGEERAKGNILERFSAQQFPDLHSELNLSSLELGDSALYFCASSPEDRAQETQYFGPGTRLLVL.